This T cell receptor beta chain derives from a study of identical twins. Broader study findings: Beta out-of-frame twin sharing showed a weaker excess. Possibly, invariant MAIT and iNKT cells partly confounded zero-insertion analyses.

A few counts support this clonotype. The antigen is unknown. CDR3 length equals 15 residues. J gave up 6 bases and V 4 bases, and 8 bases lay outside the gene matches. Looked up from germline, CDR1 is ENHRY and CDR2 is SYGVKD. TCRdb re-derived calls from the 5' RACE reads in MiXCR, one entry per CDR3 protein. The sample lists a few hundred thousand distinct CDR3 sequences, roughly 9.7% occurring once. The data were also submitted as part of a second study, on yellow fever vaccine responses in identical twins.

Sequencing used CD8+ T cells sorted from blood. The rearrangement uses TRBV10-3 and TRBJ2-7; 11 nucleotides match TRBD1. This TCR was sampled from a woman aged 18 to 35 in good health. In nucleotides, the CDR3 is TGTGCCATCAGTGGATCCGGGACAGGGGGGCCCGAGCAGTACTTC. This translates into CAISGSGTGGPEQYF.